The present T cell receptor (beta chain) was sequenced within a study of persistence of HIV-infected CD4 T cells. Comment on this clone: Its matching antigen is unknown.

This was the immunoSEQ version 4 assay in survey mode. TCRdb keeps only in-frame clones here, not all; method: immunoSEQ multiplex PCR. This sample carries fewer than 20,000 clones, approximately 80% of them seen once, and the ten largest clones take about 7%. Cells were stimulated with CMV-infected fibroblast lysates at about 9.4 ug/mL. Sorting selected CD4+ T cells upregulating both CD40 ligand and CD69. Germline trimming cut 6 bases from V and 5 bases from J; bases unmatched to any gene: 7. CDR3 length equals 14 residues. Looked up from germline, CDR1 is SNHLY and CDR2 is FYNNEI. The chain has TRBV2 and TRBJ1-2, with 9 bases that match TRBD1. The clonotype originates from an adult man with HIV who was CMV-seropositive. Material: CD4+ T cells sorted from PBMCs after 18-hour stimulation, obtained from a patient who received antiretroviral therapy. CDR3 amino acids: CASRFRDRVYGYTF. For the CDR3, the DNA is TGTGCCAGCAGATTCCGGGACAGGGTTTATGGCTACACCTTC. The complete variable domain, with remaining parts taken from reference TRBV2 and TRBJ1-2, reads EPEVTQTPSHQVTQMGQEVILRCVPISNHLYFYWYRQILGQKVEFLVSFYNNEISEKSEIFDDQFSVERPDGSNFTLKIRSTKLEDSAMYFCASRFRDRVYGYTFGSGTRLTVV.